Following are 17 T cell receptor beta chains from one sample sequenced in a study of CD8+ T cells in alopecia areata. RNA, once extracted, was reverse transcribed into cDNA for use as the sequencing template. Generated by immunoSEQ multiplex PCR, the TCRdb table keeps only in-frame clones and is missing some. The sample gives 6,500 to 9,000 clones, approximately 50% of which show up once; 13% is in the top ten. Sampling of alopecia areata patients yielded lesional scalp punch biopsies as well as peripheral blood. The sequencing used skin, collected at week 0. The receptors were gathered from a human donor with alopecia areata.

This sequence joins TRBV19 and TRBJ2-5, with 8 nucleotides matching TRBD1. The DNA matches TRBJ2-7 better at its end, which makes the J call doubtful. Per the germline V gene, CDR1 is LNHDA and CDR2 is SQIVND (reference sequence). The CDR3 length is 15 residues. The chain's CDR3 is CASSPFGTGSYEQYF. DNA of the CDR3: TGTGCCAGTAGTCCGTTCGGGACAGGCTCCTACGAGCAGTACTTC.

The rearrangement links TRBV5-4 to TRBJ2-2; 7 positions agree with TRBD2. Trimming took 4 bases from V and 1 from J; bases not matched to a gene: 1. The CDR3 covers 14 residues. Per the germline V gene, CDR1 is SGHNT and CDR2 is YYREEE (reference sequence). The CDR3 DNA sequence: TGTGCCAGCAGCCGGGAGGTGAACACCGGGGAGCTGTTTTTT. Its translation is CASSREVNTGELFF.

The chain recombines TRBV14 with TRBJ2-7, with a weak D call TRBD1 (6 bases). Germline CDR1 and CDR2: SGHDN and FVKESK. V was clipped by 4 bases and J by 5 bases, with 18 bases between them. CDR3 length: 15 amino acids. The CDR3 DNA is TGTGCCAGCAGCCGCATACGAACAGGGATGCACGAGCAGTACTTC. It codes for CASSRIRTGMHEQYF.

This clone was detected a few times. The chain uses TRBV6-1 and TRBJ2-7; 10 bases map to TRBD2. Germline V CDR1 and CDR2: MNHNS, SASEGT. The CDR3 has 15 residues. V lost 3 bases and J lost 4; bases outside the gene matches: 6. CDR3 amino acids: CASSEHTSGTYEQYF. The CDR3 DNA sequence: TGTGCCAGCAGTGAGCACACTAGCGGGACTTACGAGCAGTACTTC.

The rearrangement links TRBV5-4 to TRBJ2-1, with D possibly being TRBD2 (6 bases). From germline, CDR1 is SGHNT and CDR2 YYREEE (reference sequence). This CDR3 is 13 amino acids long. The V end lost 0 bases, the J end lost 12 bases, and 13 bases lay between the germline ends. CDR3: CASSLDPGGGQFF. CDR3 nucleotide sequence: TGTGCCAGCAGCTTGGATCCCGGGGGAGGGCAGTTCTTC.

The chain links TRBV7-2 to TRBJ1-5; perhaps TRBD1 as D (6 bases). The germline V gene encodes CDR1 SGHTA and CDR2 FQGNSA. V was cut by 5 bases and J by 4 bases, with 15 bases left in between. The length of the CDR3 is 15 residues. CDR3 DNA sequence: TGTGCCAGCAGCCCCGCCGGGACACCTAATCAGCCCCAGCATTTT. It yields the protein CASSPAGTPNQPQHF.

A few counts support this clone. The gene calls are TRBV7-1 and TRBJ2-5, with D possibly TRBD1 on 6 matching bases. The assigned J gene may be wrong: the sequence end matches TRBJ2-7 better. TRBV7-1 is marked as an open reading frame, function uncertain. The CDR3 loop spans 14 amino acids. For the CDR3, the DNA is TGTGCCAGCAGCCCGTCGACAGGACCCTACGAGCAGTACTTC. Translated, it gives CASSPSTGPYEQYF.

The CDR3 here is CASSRKDPIGEKLFF. As DNA, the CDR3 is TGCGCCAGCAGCCGGAAGGATCCCATCGGCGAAAAACTGTTTTTT. The genes are TRBV4-1 and TRBJ1-4; D is ambiguous. V was pared by 4 bases and J by 8 bases, with 17 bases between. The CDR3 runs to 15 residues. Germline CDR1 reads MGHRA; CDR2 reads YSYEKL.

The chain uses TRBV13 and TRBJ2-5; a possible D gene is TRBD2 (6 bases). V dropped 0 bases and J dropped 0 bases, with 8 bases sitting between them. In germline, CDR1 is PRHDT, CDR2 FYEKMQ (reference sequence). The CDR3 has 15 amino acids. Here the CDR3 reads CASSLGGGHQETQYF. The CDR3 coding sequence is TGTGCCAGCAGCTTAGGCGGAGGGCACCAAGAGACCCAGTACTTC.

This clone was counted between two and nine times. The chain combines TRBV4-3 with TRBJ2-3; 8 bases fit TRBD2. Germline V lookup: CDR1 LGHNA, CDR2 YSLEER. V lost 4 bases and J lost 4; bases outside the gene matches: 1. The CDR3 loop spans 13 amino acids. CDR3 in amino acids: CASSPGGADTQYF. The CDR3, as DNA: TGCGCCAGCAGCCCGGGAGGGGCAGATACGCAGTATTTT.

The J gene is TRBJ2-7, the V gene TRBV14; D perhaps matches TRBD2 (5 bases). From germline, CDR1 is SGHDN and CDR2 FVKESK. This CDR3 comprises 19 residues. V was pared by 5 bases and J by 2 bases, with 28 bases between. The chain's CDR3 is CASSYRLTAPTAYPYEQYF. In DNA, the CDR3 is TGTGCCAGCAGCTACCGACTAACCGCCCCTACAGCTTACCCCTACGAGCAGTACTTC.

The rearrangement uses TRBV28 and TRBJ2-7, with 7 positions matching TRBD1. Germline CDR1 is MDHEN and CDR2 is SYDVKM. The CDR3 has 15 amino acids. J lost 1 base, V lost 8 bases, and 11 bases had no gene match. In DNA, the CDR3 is TGTGCCAGCGGAACAGGGGTTTTTTTGTCCTACGAGCAGTACTTC. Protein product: CASGTGVFLSYEQYF.

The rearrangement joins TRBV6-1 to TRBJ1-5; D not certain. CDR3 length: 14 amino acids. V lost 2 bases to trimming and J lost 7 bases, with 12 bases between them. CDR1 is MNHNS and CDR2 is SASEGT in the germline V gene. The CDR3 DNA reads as TGTGCCAGCAGTGAACGGCTGGTAGCCCAGCCCCAGCATTTT. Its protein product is CASSERLVAQPQHF.

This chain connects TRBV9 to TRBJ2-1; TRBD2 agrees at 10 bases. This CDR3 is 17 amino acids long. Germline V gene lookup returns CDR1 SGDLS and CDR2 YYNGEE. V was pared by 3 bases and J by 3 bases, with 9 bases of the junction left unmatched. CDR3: CASSGGTSDLVYNEQFF. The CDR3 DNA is TGTGCCAGCAGCGGGGGGACTAGCGATCTTGTCTACAATGAGCAGTTCTTC.

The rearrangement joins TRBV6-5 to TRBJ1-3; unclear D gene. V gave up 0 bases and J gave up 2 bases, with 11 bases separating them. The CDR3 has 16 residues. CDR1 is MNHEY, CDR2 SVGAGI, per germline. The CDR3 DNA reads TGTGCCAGCAGTTACTCGCTGGCCCCTCCTGGAAACACCATATATTTT. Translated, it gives CASSYSLAPPGNTIYF.

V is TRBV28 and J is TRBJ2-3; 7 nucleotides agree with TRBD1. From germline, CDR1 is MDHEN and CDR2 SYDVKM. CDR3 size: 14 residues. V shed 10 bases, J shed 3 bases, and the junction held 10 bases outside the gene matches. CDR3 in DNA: TGTGCCACCCAGTTTATACAGGGGACAGATACGCAGTATTTT. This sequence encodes CATQFIQGTDTQYF. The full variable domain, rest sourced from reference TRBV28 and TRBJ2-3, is DVKVTQSSRYLVKRTGEKVFLECVQDMDHENMFWYRQDPGLGLRLIYFSYDVKMKEKGDIPEGYSVSREKKERFSLILESASTNQTSMYLCATQFIQGTDTQYFGPGTRLTVL.

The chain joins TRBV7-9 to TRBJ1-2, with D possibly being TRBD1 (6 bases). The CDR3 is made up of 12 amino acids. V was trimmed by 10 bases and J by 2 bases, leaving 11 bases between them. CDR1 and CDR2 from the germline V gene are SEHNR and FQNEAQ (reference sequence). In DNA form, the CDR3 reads TGTGCCAACCGGGACAACAACTATGGCTACACCTTC. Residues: CANRDNNYGYTF. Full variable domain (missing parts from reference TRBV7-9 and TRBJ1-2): DTGVSQNPRHKITKRGQNVTFRCDPISEHNRLYWYRQTLGQGPEFLTYFQNEAQLEKSRLLSDRFSAERPKGSFSTLEIQRTEQGDSAMYLCANRDNNYGYTFGSGTRLTVV.